This TCR beta chain emerged from a study of blood T cell repertoires in COVID-19. Study-level information: The United States, Italy and Spain supplied acute and convalescent COVID-19 samples. PBMCs, B-cell-depleted T cells, or T cells were the source of the cDNA or gDNA that made up the material.

Per the authors' pipeline: How many nucleated cells were present was estimated from reference gene primer amplification. The method was immunoSEQ multiplex PCR; TCRdb's version includes in-frame clones alone and lacks a portion of them. V and J calls and clone size are given by that table; D and trimming were obtained from the DNA. The repertoire holds some 88,000 clones, with approximately 81% as singletons. Germline assignment: CDR1 SEHNR and CDR2 FQNEAQ (reference sequence). The CDR3 loop spans 16 amino acids. Trimming removed 1 base from V and 8 bases from J; junction bases left unmatched: 10. The TCR comes from a woman between 70 and 85 years old with acute or convalescent COVID-19. The chain uses TRBV7-9 and TRBJ1-4, with TRBD1 identical over 7 bases. Input material: peripheral blood. The CDR3 nucleotides are TGTGCCAGCAGCTTAGGTATCGGACAGGCTCGGGAAAAACTGTTTTTT. It encodes CASSLGIGQAREKLFF.